This is a list of T cell receptor beta chains from one sample in a study of OX40 agonist ivuxolimab in advanced cancers. Only in-frame clones appear in the TCRdb table, and some are missing; sequencing was by immunoSEQ multiplex PCR. The data show around 62,000 clones, with more than 70% seen just once and 0.6% to 0.85% held by the top ten. The specimen comprised CD4+ or CD8+ T cells sorted from blood, sampled in a trial of the OX40 agonist ivuxolimab. The receptors stem from an adult with an advanced solid tumor such as melanoma, head and neck, liver or kidney cancer. Each CDR3 is given with its conserved first and last residue. The order of the fields is V gene, clone size, D gene, J gene, CDR3 DNA, CDR3 protein. D genes are given only for firm matches. Clone size appears in some rows only: once, few, many, or a class for an expanded clone.

V gene: TRBV7-3; clone size: .; D gene: TRBD2; J gene: TRBJ2-1; CDR3 DNA: TGTGCCAGCAGCTTAAGAGGCGGGGGAGGCAATGAGCAGTTCTTC; CDR3 protein: CASSLRGGGGNEQFF
V gene: TRBV6-6; clone size: .; D gene: .; J gene: TRBJ1-2; CDR3 DNA: TGTGCCAGCAGTTACTATCCCGGGGCTAACTATGGCTACACCTTC; CDR3 protein: CASSYYPGANYGYTF
V gene: TRBV18; clone size: few; D gene: .; J gene: TRBJ1-2; CDR3 DNA: TGTGCCAGCTCACCGGGGTCACAGGGTGGAGACGGCTACACCTTC; CDR3 protein: CASSPGSQGGDGYTF
V gene: TRBV29-1; clone size: few; D gene: .; J gene: TRBJ2-5; CDR3 DNA: TGCAGCGTTGACCGGGACCGTTTGGCCCAAGAGACCCAGTACTTC; CDR3 protein: CSVDRDRLAQETQYF
V gene: TRBV12-5; clone size: .; D gene: .; J gene: TRBJ2-1; CDR3 DNA: TGTGCTAGTGGCTGGACTGCGAACAATGAGCAGTTCTTC; CDR3 protein: CASGWTANNEQFF
V gene: TRBV6-1; clone size: .; D gene: TRBD2; J gene: TRBJ2-1; CDR3 DNA: TGTGCCAGCAGGAAACTAGCGGGGGGGGATGAGCAGTTCTTC; CDR3 protein: CASRKLAGGDEQFF
V gene: TRBV7-2; clone size: .; D gene: .; J gene: TRBJ1-6; CDR3 DNA: TGTGCCAGCAGCCCTCTCCAGGGACGAAATTCACCCCTCCACTTT; CDR3 protein: CASSPLQGRNSPLHF
V gene: TRBV15; clone size: .; D gene: .; J gene: TRBJ2-2; CDR3 DNA: TGTGCCACCAGCAGAGATCACCCGGGGGCGAACACCGGGGAGCTGTTTTTT; CDR3 protein: CATSRDHPGANTGELFF
V gene: TRBV2; clone size: .; D gene: TRBD1; J gene: TRBJ1-5; CDR3 DNA: TGTGCCAGCAGTGGTCGGACAGGGCTCAATCAGCCCCAGCATTTT; CDR3 protein: CASSGRTGLNQPQHF
V gene: TRBV7-9; clone size: .; D gene: .; J gene: TRBJ1-1; CDR3 DNA: TGTGCCAGCAGCTTAGCAGGGCTGAACACTGAAGCTTTCTTT; CDR3 protein: CASSLAGLNTEAFF
V gene: TRBV5-4; clone size: .; D gene: .; J gene: TRBJ2-7; CDR3 DNA: TGTGCCAGCAGCCCCTCGGGGGCCCTTGACTACGAGCAGTACTTC; CDR3 protein: CASSPSGALDYEQYF
V gene: TRBV27; clone size: .; D gene: TRBD1; J gene: TRBJ1-2; CDR3 DNA: TGTGCCAGCAGTTTAGGGGCCAGGGGGGGCTACACCTTC; CDR3 protein: CASSLGARGGYTF
V gene: TRBV6-5; clone size: .; D gene: .; J gene: TRBJ2-2; CDR3 DNA: TGTGCCAGCAGAACTGACACGAACACCGGGGAGCTGTTTTTT; CDR3 protein: CASRTDTNTGELFF
V gene: TRBV6-1; clone size: few; D gene: .; J gene: TRBJ2-3; CDR3 DNA: TGTGCCAGCAGTGAGACGACAGATACGCAGTATTTT; CDR3 protein: CASSETTDTQYF
V gene: TRBV18; clone size: .; D gene: .; J gene: TRBJ2-2; CDR3 DNA: TGTGCCAGCTCACCGACTGGGAACACCGGGGAGCTGTTTTTT; CDR3 protein: CASSPTGNTGELFF
V gene: TRBV2; clone size: .; D gene: .; J gene: TRBJ2-7; CDR3 DNA: TGTGCCAGCAGTGGTGGCGGGGCCCCCTACGAGCAGTACTTC; CDR3 protein: CASSGGGAPYEQYF
V gene: TRBV29-1; clone size: once; D gene: .; J gene: TRBJ1-1; CDR3 DNA: TGCAGCGCCCAAAGGGGGGGGGTAGGCACTGAAGCTTTCTTT; CDR3 protein: CSAQRGGVGTEAFF
V gene: TRBV4-1; clone size: once; D gene: .; J gene: TRBJ2-7; CDR3 DNA: TGCGCCAGCAGCCGACTCGAGGGGGGGCCTCACGAGCAGTACTTC; CDR3 protein: CASSRLEGGPHEQYF
V gene: TRBV6-5; clone size: .; D gene: .; J gene: TRBJ2-2; CDR3 DNA: TGTGCCAGCAGAGGGGGGCCGCGCGGGGAGCTGTTTTTT; CDR3 protein: CASRGGPRGELFF
V gene: TRBV25-1; clone size: many; D gene: TRBD1; J gene: TRBJ1-2; CDR3 DNA: TGTGCCAGCAGCTCGGACAGGCGACTTGGGTCCTATGGCTACACCTTC; CDR3 protein: CASSSDRRLGSYGYTF
V gene: TRBV19; clone size: .; D gene: .; J gene: TRBJ2-2; CDR3 DNA: TGTGCCAGTACGGGCGGGGTCACCGGGGAGCTGTTTTTT; CDR3 protein: CASTGGVTGELFF
V gene: TRBV5-1; clone size: .; D gene: .; J gene: TRBJ2-5; CDR3 DNA: TGCGCCAGCAGCTCTTTGGTACAGCAAGAGACCCAGTACTTC; CDR3 protein: CASSSLVQQETQYF
V gene: TRBV5-1; clone size: .; D gene: TRBD1; J gene: TRBJ2-7; CDR3 DNA: TGCGCCAGCAGCGGGTCTGGACAGGGGCCCTCCGAGCAGTACTTC; CDR3 protein: CASSGSGQGPSEQYF
V gene: TRBV29-1; clone size: .; D gene: TRBD1; J gene: TRBJ1-2; CDR3 DNA: TGCAGCGTTGACGCGACAGGGGGCTATGATGGCTACACCTTC; CDR3 protein: CSVDATGGYDGYTF
V gene: TRBV12-5; clone size: .; D gene: .; J gene: TRBJ1-4; CDR3 DNA: TGTGCTAGTGGTCCCGGCTTCCTCTCGGGTGAAAAACTGTTTTTT; CDR3 protein: CASGPGFLSGEKLFF
V gene: TRBV7-9; clone size: once; D gene: .; J gene: TRBJ1-1; CDR3 DNA: TGTGCCAGCAGCGTAGAGGGTAGGGGGGAGCGAGCTTTCTTT; CDR3 protein: CASSVEGRGERAFF
V gene: TRBV9; clone size: once; D gene: .; J gene: TRBJ1-1; CDR3 DNA: TGTGCCAGCAGCGTAGTTGGGGAATTGGTCACTGAAGCTTTCTTT; CDR3 protein: CASSVVGELVTEAFF
V gene: TRBV7-2; clone size: once; D gene: .; J gene: TRBJ1-3; CDR3 DNA: TGTGCCAGCAGCTGGGCGACTCGCTCTGGAAACACCATATATTTT; CDR3 protein: CASSWATRSGNTIYF
V gene: TRBV18; clone size: .; D gene: .; J gene: TRBJ1-4; CDR3 DNA: TGTGCCAGCTCACCTTCCGGGACCGCTGCAGAAAAACTGTTTTTT; CDR3 protein: CASSPSGTAAEKLFF
V gene: TRBV7-9; clone size: .; D gene: .; J gene: TRBJ1-4; CDR3 DNA: TGTGCCAGCAGCTTAGACGGTCAGGGCCGTGAAAAACTGTTTTTT; CDR3 protein: CASSLDGQGREKLFF
V gene: TRBV6-1; clone size: .; D gene: .; J gene: TRBJ1-2; CDR3 DNA: TGTGCCAGCCTCCCGGACCCCGACTATGGCTACACCTTC; CDR3 protein: CASLPDPDYGYTF
V gene: TRBV28; clone size: .; D gene: .; J gene: TRBJ1-2; CDR3 DNA: TGTGCCAGCAGTTTACAAAACTATGGCTACACCTTC; CDR3 protein: CASSLQNYGYTF
V gene: TRBV29-1; clone size: .; D gene: TRBD1; J gene: TRBJ1-2; CDR3 DNA: TGCAGCGTTGTAGACAGGGGGCGTTCGGACTATGGCTACACCTTC; CDR3 protein: CSVVDRGRSDYGYTF
V gene: TRBV2; clone size: .; D gene: TRBD1; J gene: TRBJ2-7; CDR3 DNA: TGTGCCAGTAGACGCCGACAGGGATCCTACGAGCAGTACTTC; CDR3 protein: CASRRRQGSYEQYF
V gene: TRBV11-3; clone size: .; D gene: TRBD1; J gene: TRBJ2-2; CDR3 DNA: TGTGCCAGCAGCTCGACAGGGGGAACCGGGGAGCTGTTTTTT; CDR3 protein: CASSSTGGTGELFF
V gene: TRBV6-1; clone size: .; D gene: .; J gene: TRBJ1-2; CDR3 DNA: TGTGCCAGCAGCCTAGACAGAAACTATGGCTACACCTTC; CDR3 protein: CASSLDRNYGYTF
V gene: TRBV11-3; clone size: .; D gene: .; J gene: TRBJ2-1; CDR3 DNA: TGTGCCAGCAGCCCGTCGGTCGGTGCCAACTACAATGAGCAGTTCTTC; CDR3 protein: CASSPSVGANYNEQFF
V gene: TRBV29-1; clone size: .; D gene: TRBD1; J gene: TRBJ2-5; CDR3 DNA: TGCAGCGGGACCCAGGGGGCTGGAGAGACCCAGTACTTC; CDR3 protein: CSGTQGAGETQYF
V gene: TRBV7-2; clone size: .; D gene: .; J gene: TRBJ2-2; CDR3 DNA: TGTGCCAGCAGCTTACAGGAGGGGACCGGGGAGCTGTTTTTT; CDR3 protein: CASSLQEGTGELFF
V gene: TRBV5-1; clone size: .; D gene: TRBD1; J gene: TRBJ2-4; CDR3 DNA: TGCGCCAGCAGCTTACGACAGGGGAGCCAAAACATTCAGTACTTC; CDR3 protein: CASSLRQGSQNIQYF
V gene: TRBV11-1; clone size: .; D gene: .; J gene: TRBJ2-7; CDR3 DNA: TGTGCCAGCAGCTTAGCAGGGCCCTACGAGCAGTACTTC; CDR3 protein: CASSLAGPYEQYF
V gene: TRBV5-1; clone size: once; D gene: .; J gene: TRBJ1-6; CDR3 DNA: TGCGCCAGCAGCTTTAGGACAGAAAATAATTCACCCCTCCACTTT; CDR3 protein: CASSFRTENNSPLHF
V gene: TRBV7-2; clone size: .; D gene: .; J gene: TRBJ2-2; CDR3 DNA: TGTGCCAGCAGCTACGGGACGACCGGGGAGCTGTTTTTT; CDR3 protein: CASSYGTTGELFF
V gene: TRBV27; clone size: .; D gene: .; J gene: TRBJ2-1; CDR3 DNA: TGTGCCAGCAGTTCTGACACCTACTACAATGAGCAGTTCTTC; CDR3 protein: CASSSDTYYNEQFF
V gene: TRBV18; clone size: .; D gene: .; J gene: TRBJ1-4; CDR3 DNA: TGTGCCAGCTCGATAAGTGAAAAACTGTTTTTT; CDR3 protein: CASSISEKLFF
V gene: TRBV7-2; clone size: .; D gene: .; J gene: TRBJ2-4; CDR3 DNA: TGTGCCAGCAGCTTAGCGGTTCCAGCCAAAAACATTCAGTACTTC; CDR3 protein: CASSLAVPAKNIQYF
V gene: TRBV5-1; clone size: .; D gene: .; J gene: TRBJ1-4; CDR3 DNA: TGCGCCAGCAGCCAGGGGCCAACTAATGAAAAACTGTTTTTT; CDR3 protein: CASSQGPTNEKLFF
V gene: TRBV11-1; clone size: .; D gene: .; J gene: TRBJ1-3; CDR3 DNA: TGTGCCAGCAGCTTAAACGAAAACACCATATATTTT; CDR3 protein: CASSLNENTIYF
V gene: TRBV6-5; clone size: .; D gene: TRBD1; J gene: TRBJ1-2; CDR3 DNA: TGTGCCAGCAGTTCCTTCCAACAGGGGTCTAACTATGGCTACACCTTC; CDR3 protein: CASSSFQQGSNYGYTF
V gene: TRBV21-1; clone size: .; D gene: .; J gene: TRBJ1-5; CDR3 DNA: TGTGCCAGCAGCAAAGTTGAGGGGAAGATTCAGCCCCAGCATTTT; CDR3 protein: CASSKVEGKIQPQHF
V gene: TRBV5-1; clone size: .; D gene: .; J gene: TRBJ1-2; CDR3 DNA: TGCGCCAGCAGCCCCGCGCCTGATCAGGACTATGGCTACACCTTC; CDR3 protein: CASSPAPDQDYGYTF
V gene: TRBV21-1; clone size: once; D gene: .; J gene: TRBJ2-3; CDR3 DNA: TGTGCCAGCAGCAAAAGTGGCGGGGAGTTCACAGATACGCAGTATTTT; CDR3 protein: CASSKSGGEFTDTQYF
V gene: TRBV6-5; clone size: .; D gene: TRBD1; J gene: TRBJ1-2; CDR3 DNA: TGTGCCAGCAGGACCGGGACAGGCAATGGCTACACCTTC; CDR3 protein: CASRTGTGNGYTF